This is a list of T cell receptor beta chains from one sample in a study of blood T cell repertoires in COVID-19. Clones were read by immunoSEQ multiplex PCR, and TCRdb kept only the in-frame ones, dropping some. This table has 43,000 or so clones, 70% to 90% appearing once. Sequencing input: peripheral blood. Every receptor here comes from a man in his 60s with active COVID-19. Both conserved end residues are part of each CDR3. A clone size is listed for some rows: how often the clone was seen (once, few, many), or a class if it is expanded.

TRBV20-1,TRBJ1-4,-,CSASPGGGGFNEKLFF
TRBV4-1,TRBJ2-1,medium-sized,CASSQSQREGDEQFF
TRBV9,TRBJ2-1,-,CASSVALAGYNEQFF
TRBV21-1,TRBJ2-7,-,CASNDRGAYEQYF
TRBV11-2,TRBJ2-7,-,CASSSRRQGESYEQYF
TRBV16,TRBJ2-4,-,CASSLQGAKNIQYF
TRBV4-3,TRBJ2-3,-,CASSQQSGTGLGDTQYF
TRBV5-1,TRBJ1-2,-,CASSKTQGNYGYTF
TRBV20-1,TRBJ2-4,-,CSARWANIQYF
TRBV1,TRBJ2-1,-,CTSSGRQGNEQFF
TRBV11-2,TRBJ2-1,-,CASSLLWGHEDNEQFF
TRBV24-1,TRBJ2-7,once,CATSDWRTYEQYF
TRBV2,TRBJ1-6,-,CASSGDRVNSPLHF
TRBV19,TRBJ2-3,-,CASSADSPDTQYF
TRBV3-1/TRBV3-2,TRBJ2-1,-,CASSQDGSGRGNEQFF
TRBV5-5,TRBJ2-3,-,CASSRGDRGFTDTQYF
TRBV7-3,TRBJ2-3,-,CASSLSGIRTDTQYF
TRBV5-4,TRBJ2-3,few,CASSLPGGYGTDTQYF
TRBV2,TRBJ2-2,-,CATKTTPRTGELFF
TRBV5-4,TRBJ1-6,-,CASSPSLRDRGSPLHF
TRBV5-1,TRBJ2-1,once,CASSVSPGLAEQFF
TRBV4-2,TRBJ2-7,medium-sized,CASSQVTDRAGYEQYF
TRBV20-1,TRBJ1-2,-,CRTHRLYGYTF
TRBV14,TRBJ2-1,-,CASSQDSVSSGRGFKFF
TRBV2,TRBJ2-2,-,CASSPRHDTGELFF
TRBV4-1,TRBJ2-7,-,CASSQEKDRSYEQYF
TRBV11-2,TRBJ1-4,-,CASSPGPGDANEKLFF
TRBV27,TRBJ2-7,medium-sized,CASSSGRGELPSYEQYF
TRBV24-1,TRBJ2-2,-,CATSDPGSGTGELFF
TRBV30,TRBJ1-1,-,CAWSAQDRATEAFF
TRBV15,TRBJ2-1,once,CATSRDQLAGGPGRINEQFF
TRBV7-2,TRBJ1-3,once,CASSPWGASGNTIYF
TRBV7-8,TRBJ1-1,-,CASRRQETEAFF
TRBV6-1,TRBJ2-7,-,CASSEAVQGFYEQYF
TRBV5-1,TRBJ1-2,few,CASSLAGQNYGYTF
TRBV19,TRBJ2-1,-,CASSMGRDYWQFF
TRBV19,TRBJ2-1,-,CASKRQGTYNEQFF
TRBV6-5,TRBJ1-1,-,CASRTVMNTEAFF
TRBV28,TRBJ1-1,-,CASSIPGLGNTEAFF
TRBV11-1,TRBJ2-5,-,CASSGGAAQETQYF
TRBV5-1,TRBJ2-3,-,CASSLGGASTDTQYF
TRBV4-3,TRBJ2-7,-,CASSQDGTSLEQYF